The rows below give T cell receptor beta chains drawn from one sample of a study of T cells in Graves' hyperthyroidism and ophthalmopathy. One entry per CDR3 protein, called by TCRdb with MiXCR from the multiplex PCR reads. There are around 50,000 distinct CDR3 sequences in the sample; around half occur only once, and just over 9% lies in the top ten. Sequences were obtained from blood. The receptors were gathered from a woman in her forties or fifties with Graves' ophthalmopathy. Each CDR3 is given with its conserved first and last residue. The order of the fields is D gene, clone size, J gene, V gene, CDR3 DNA, CDR3 protein. The D gene is left open where the match is weak. The size field is filled for only some rows; it gives once, few, many or a size class.

>-|-|TRBJ1-2|TRBV25-1
TGTGCCTCGGGCGGGGCGAACTATGGCTACACCTTC
CASGGANYGYTF
>-|-|TRBJ2-7|TRBV25-1
TGTGCCAGCAGTTCGGACCTCTCCTACGAGCAGTACTTC
CASSSDLSYEQYF
>TRBD1|-|TRBJ2-1|TRBV7-8
TGTGCCAGCAGCTTAGGGGGTTCCGGGACAGGGCGGGGGAATGAGCAGTTCTTC
CASSLGGSGTGRGNEQFF
>TRBD1|-|TRBJ2-7|TRBV6-1
TGTGCCACTCACCCGGGACAGGGAATTAGCGCCTACGAGCAGTACTTC
CATHPGQGISAYEQYF
>-|-|TRBJ2-7|TRBV19
TGTGCCAGGGAGAGGAGCGAGCAGTACTTC
CARERSEQYF
>TRBD1|-|TRBJ2-3|TRBV2
TGTGCCAGCAGAGGCGGGACAGGGGAAGATACGCAGTATTTT
CASRGGTGEDTQYF
>TRBD1|-|TRBJ1-1|TRBV7-8
TGTGCCAGCAGCTTAAGGAGGGGGCTAGGGAACACTGAAGCTTTCTTT
CASSLRRGLGNTEAFF
>-|-|TRBJ1-2|TRBV6-6
TGTGCCTGCAGTTTCCGGAGGAGGCAGGCTAACTATGGCTACACCTTC
CACSFRRRQANYGYTF
>-|once|TRBJ1-1|TRBV4-2
TGTGCCAGCAGCCGGAGGGGGAACACTGAAGCTTTCTTT
CASSRRGNTEAFF
>TRBD1|many|TRBJ2-7|TRBV19
TGTGCCAGTAGTAGCCGACCGGGACAGGGGGCTGGGTACGAGCAGTACTTC
CASSSRPGQGAGYEQYF
>TRBD2|-|TRBJ2-1|TRBV20-1
TGCAGTGCTAGGATGGGTAGCGGGAGGGCAGAGCAGTTCTTC
CSARMGSGRAEQFF
>TRBD2|-|TRBJ2-7|TRBV9
TGTGCCAGCAGCGTAGTCGGACTAGCGGGAGGCGAGCAGTACTTC
CASSVVGLAGGEQYF
>-|-|TRBJ1-5|TRBV20-1
TGCAGTAGTGGGGGGAAGGGCAAGCAGCCCCAGCATTTT
CSSGGKGKQPQHF
>-|once|TRBJ2-1|TRBV7-6
TGTGCCAGCAGCTTAGCGGGGACGAGTGAGCAGTTCTTC
CASSLAGTSEQFF
>-|medium-sized|TRBJ2-7|TRBV10-3
TGTGCCATCAGTACCGGTGACAGCTCCTACGAGCAGTACTTC
CAISTGDSSYEQYF
>-|few|TRBJ1-2|TRBV28
TGTGCCAGCAGTTTCCCCGCTGGCAGCCCTAACTATGGCTACACCTTC
CASSFPAGSPNYGYTF
>TRBD1|-|TRBJ2-1|TRBV15
TGTGCCACCAGCAAGGGACAGGGCTCTTACAATGGGCAGTTCTTC
CATSKGQGSYNGQFF
>-|few|TRBJ1-6|TRBV20-1
TGCGGTGCTAGGCTAGGAAACTCCTATAATTCACCCCTCCACTTT
CGARLGNSYNSPLHF
>TRBD2|many|TRBJ2-5|TRBV20-1
TGCAGTGCTAGAGGTCATGGGACTAGCGGGGGAGGGAAAGAGACCCAGTACTTC
CSARGHGTSGGGKETQYF
>-|many|TRBJ2-7|TRBV6-7
TGTGCCAGCCCGTCCCCTGGGGCATCCGATTTTTACGAGCAGTACTTC
CASPSPGASDFYEQYF
>-|few|TRBJ2-7|TRBV25-1
TGTGCCAGCAGTTTCGGGGTACGTCCGCACTACGAGCAGTACTTC
CASSFGVRPHYEQYF
>-|many|TRBJ2-2|TRBV11-3
TGTGCCAGCAGCGACCGGGCCGAGCGAGCCGGGGAGCTGTTTTTT
CASSDRAERAGELFF
>TRBD1|many|TRBJ1-5|TRBV6-5
TGTGCCAGCAGTTACCCAGGACAGGGTGGCCAGCCCCAGCATTTT
CASSYPGQGGQPQHF
>TRBD1|-|TRBJ2-3|TRBV10-2
TGCGCCAGCAGCTTGCTTCAAGTCAGGGGGACAGATACGCAGTATTTT
CASSLLQVRGTDTQYF
>-|-|TRBJ2-7|TRBV29-1
TGCAGCGTTGGGGCTAGCGAGCTCTACGAGCAGTACTTC
CSVGASELYEQYF
>-|-|TRBJ2-7|TRBV27
TGTGCCAGCAGTTTATCGAGGCCAGAGAAAACCTACGAGCAGTACTTC
CASSLSRPEKTYEQYF
>TRBD1|-|TRBJ1-2|TRBV7-8
TGTGCCAGCAGCTTCGGGACAGCGGCTAACTATGGCTACACCTTC
CASSFGTAANYGYTF
>-|-|TRBJ2-3|TRBV2
TGTGCTACGGGGGATACGCAGTATTTT
CATGDTQYF
>-|many|TRBJ1-6|TRBV9
TGTGCCAGCAGCGTAGGGAGTGATGATGTTCATTCACCCCTCCACTTT
CASSVGSDDVHSPLHF
>TRBD2|many|TRBJ2-3|TRBV19
TGTGCCAGTAGTATCCGCACTGGGGGACTAGCGGAGATCACAGATACGCAGTATTTT
CASSIRTGGLAEITDTQYF
>-|many|TRBJ2-7|TRBV6-6
TGTGCCAGCAGTTACGGAGTCGCCTACGAGCAGTACTTC
CASSYGVAYEQYF
>-|-|TRBJ1-2|TRBV27
TGTGCCAGCAGTTTTGGAGGATCTAACTATGGCTACACCTTC
CASSFGGSNYGYTF
>-|-|TRBJ2-2|TRBV7-7
TGTGCTAGCAGCTGGGACTTCGGCACCGGGGAGCTATTTTTT
CASSWDFGTGELFF
>TRBD1|-|TRBJ2-6|TRBV5-1
TGCGCCAGCAGCCTCGGGACAGGGTACGGGTCCAACGACCTGACTTTC
CASSLGTGYGSNDLTF
>TRBD2|-|TRBJ2-3|TRBV7-9
TGTGCCAGCAGCTTAGGGGCGGGAGGGGATACGCAGTATTTT
CASSLGAGGDTQYF